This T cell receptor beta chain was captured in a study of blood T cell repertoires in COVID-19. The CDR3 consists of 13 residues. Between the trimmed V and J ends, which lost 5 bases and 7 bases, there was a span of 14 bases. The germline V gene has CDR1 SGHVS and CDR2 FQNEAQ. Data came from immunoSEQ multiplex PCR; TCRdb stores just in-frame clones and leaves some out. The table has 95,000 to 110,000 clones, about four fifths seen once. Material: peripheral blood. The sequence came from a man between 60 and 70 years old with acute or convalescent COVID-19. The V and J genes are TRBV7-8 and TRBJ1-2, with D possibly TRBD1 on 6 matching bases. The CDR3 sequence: CASSPNTGSGYTF. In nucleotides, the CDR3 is TGTGCCAGCAGCCCGAACACAGGGAGTGGCTACACCTTC.